A selection of T cell receptor beta chains follows, all from one sample in a study of blood T cell repertoires in COVID-19. Assay: immunoSEQ multiplex PCR; the TCRdb copy retains only in-frame clones and omits some. The repertoire includes 150,000 or so clones, around 81% of them detected once, and roughly 9.6% sits in the top ten. The sequencing input was peripheral blood. The receptors shown here come from a man aged 60 to 75 with active or convalescent COVID-19. Both conserved end residues are part of each CDR3. The D gene is left open where the match is weak. Size is omitted from some rows. Given values are once, few, many or a class for expanded clones.

len: 15; j_gene: TRBJ2-3; abundance: NA; v_gene: TRBV5-4; d_gene: NA; CDR3aa: CASSGAGDSTDTQYF; CDR3nt: TGTGCCAGCAGCGGGGCAGGGGATAGCACAGATACGCAGTATTTT
len: 15; j_gene: TRBJ2-1; abundance: NA; v_gene: TRBV6-2/TRBV6-3; d_gene: TRBD2; CDR3aa: CASSLTSGGYNEQFF; CDR3nt: TGTGCCAGCAGTTTGACTAGCGGGGGATACAATGAGCAGTTCTTC
len: 13; j_gene: TRBJ1-1; abundance: once; v_gene: TRBV6-5; d_gene: NA; CDR3aa: CASGADLSTEAFF; CDR3nt: TGTGCCAGCGGGGCTGATCTGAGCACTGAAGCTTTCTTT
len: 16; j_gene: TRBJ2-3; abundance: NA; v_gene: TRBV9; d_gene: TRBD2; CDR3aa: CASSARASGGVDTQYF; CDR3nt: TGTGCCAGCAGCGCCCGGGCTAGCGGGGGGGTAGATACGCAGTATTTT
len: 18; j_gene: TRBJ1-1; abundance: NA; v_gene: TRBV19; d_gene: TRBD1; CDR3aa: CASSARQGVTTRNTEAFF; CDR3nt: TGTGCCAGTAGTGCCCGACAGGGGGTCACCACCCGGAACACTGAAGCTTTCTTT
len: 15; j_gene: TRBJ2-6; abundance: NA; v_gene: TRBV5-4; d_gene: NA; CDR3aa: CASSSGQPGANVLTF; CDR3nt: TGTGCCAGCAGCTCCGGACAGCCGGGGGCCAACGTCCTGACTTTC
len: 15; j_gene: TRBJ2-7; abundance: NA; v_gene: TRBV10-2; d_gene: NA; CDR3aa: CASSLGGSMAYEQYF; CDR3nt: TGCGCCAGCTCTCTTGGGGGGTCAATGGCCTACGAGCAGTACTTC
len: 13; j_gene: TRBJ1-1; abundance: NA; v_gene: TRBV6-6; d_gene: TRBD1; CDR3aa: CASSYTGTGEAFF; CDR3nt: TGTGCCAGCAGTTACACCGGGACAGGGGAAGCTTTCTTT
len: 16; j_gene: TRBJ2-5; abundance: NA; v_gene: TRBV5-4; d_gene: NA; CDR3aa: CASSLRIGQAQETQYF; CDR3nt: TGTGCCAGCAGCTTGCGTATCGGCCAGGCTCAAGAGACCCAGTACTTC
len: 14; j_gene: TRBJ1-6; abundance: NA; v_gene: TRBV28; d_gene: NA; CDR3aa: CASRNRDVGSPLHF; CDR3nt: TGTGCCAGCAGAAACAGGGATGTTGGTTCACCCCTCCACTTT
len: 17; j_gene: TRBJ1-6; abundance: NA; v_gene: TRBV23-1; d_gene: TRBD1; CDR3aa: CASSHLRDRGHNSPLHF; CDR3nt: TGCGCCAGCAGTCACCTCCGGGACAGGGGGCATAATTCACCCCTCCACTTT
len: 17; j_gene: TRBJ1-4; abundance: NA; v_gene: TRBV15; d_gene: NA; CDR3aa: CATSRDQVAAGNEKLFF; CDR3nt: TGTGCCACCAGCAGAGATCAGGTCGCAGCGGGGAATGAAAAACTGTTTTTT
len: 13; j_gene: TRBJ2-1; abundance: NA; v_gene: TRBV9; d_gene: NA; CDR3aa: CASSSLSYNEQFF; CDR3nt: TGTGCCAGCTCTAGCCTATCCTACAATGAGCAGTTCTTC
len: 15; j_gene: TRBJ1-5; abundance: NA; v_gene: TRBV6-5; d_gene: NA; CDR3aa: CASTPGTTSNQPQHF; CDR3nt: TGTGCCAGCACACCCGGGACAACAAGCAATCAGCCCCAGCATTTT
len: 15; j_gene: TRBJ2-2; abundance: once; v_gene: TRBV5-1; d_gene: TRBD1; CDR3aa: CASSSDRVGTGELFF; CDR3nt: TGCGCCAGCAGCTCCGACAGGGTTGGCACCGGGGAGCTGTTTTTT
len: 16; j_gene: TRBJ1-4; abundance: NA; v_gene: TRBV5-5; d_gene: NA; CDR3aa: CASSFEVRSGAEKLFF; CDR3nt: TGTGCCAGCAGCTTTGAGGTTCGCAGCGGGGCAGAAAAACTGTTTTTT
len: 16; j_gene: TRBJ2-1; abundance: NA; v_gene: TRBV27; d_gene: NA; CDR3aa: CASSLSGQSSYNEQFF; CDR3nt: TGTGCCAGCAGTTTATCTGGACAGAGCTCCTACAATGAGCAGTTCTTC
len: 13; j_gene: TRBJ1-1; abundance: once; v_gene: TRBV7-9; d_gene: NA; CDR3aa: CASSLALSTEAFF; CDR3nt: TGTGCCAGCAGCTTAGCGTTGAGCACTGAAGCTTTCTTT
len: 14; j_gene: TRBJ1-4; abundance: NA; v_gene: TRBV19; d_gene: NA; CDR3aa: CASSGGGEDEKLFF; CDR3nt: TGTGCCAGTAGTGGGGGAGGTGAAGATGAAAAACTGTTTTTT
len: 15; j_gene: TRBJ2-7; abundance: NA; v_gene: TRBV24-1; d_gene: NA; CDR3aa: CATSDLLGAGHEQYF; CDR3nt: TGTGCCACCAGTGACCTCTTGGGGGCGGGCCACGAGCAGTACTTC
len: 13; j_gene: TRBJ2-5; abundance: NA; v_gene: TRBV19; d_gene: NA; CDR3aa: CASSRTRQETQYF; CDR3nt: TGTGCCAGTAGTCGGACACGACAAGAGACCCAGTACTTC
len: 14; j_gene: TRBJ1-2; abundance: NA; v_gene: TRBV6-5; d_gene: NA; CDR3aa: CASSPRTGAYGYTF; CDR3nt: TGTGCCAGCAGTCCAAGAACAGGCGCGTATGGCTACACCTTC
len: 13; j_gene: TRBJ1-2; abundance: NA; v_gene: TRBV19; d_gene: TRBD1; CDR3aa: CASIGTDNYGYTF; CDR3nt: TGTGCCAGTATCGGGACAGATAACTATGGCTACACCTTC
len: 14; j_gene: TRBJ2-5; abundance: NA; v_gene: TRBV2; d_gene: NA; CDR3aa: CASTRGTAEETQYF; CDR3nt: TGTGCCAGCACCCGCGGGACAGCAGAAGAGACCCAGTACTTC
len: 14; j_gene: TRBJ2-3; abundance: NA; v_gene: TRBV27; d_gene: NA; CDR3aa: CASAPGLNTDTQYF; CDR3nt: TGTGCCAGTGCTCCGGGTTTAAACACAGATACGCAGTATTTT
len: 14; j_gene: TRBJ2-1; abundance: NA; v_gene: TRBV5-1; d_gene: TRBD2; CDR3aa: CASSPAGGPYEQFF; CDR3nt: TGCGCCAGCAGCCCAGCGGGGGGGCCTTATGAGCAGTTCTTC
len: 13; j_gene: TRBJ1-2; abundance: NA; v_gene: TRBV6-1; d_gene: NA; CDR3aa: CASSEGGSHGYTF; CDR3nt: TGTGCCAGCAGTGAAGGAGGGTCCCATGGCTACACCTTC
len: 14; j_gene: TRBJ2-7; abundance: NA; v_gene: TRBV4-1; d_gene: NA; CDR3aa: CASSQDAGLDEQYF; CDR3nt: TGCGCCAGCAGCCAAGATGCAGGGCTCGACGAGCAGTACTTC
len: 14; j_gene: TRBJ1-1; abundance: NA; v_gene: TRBV27; d_gene: NA; CDR3aa: CASSSMGGETEAFF; CDR3nt: TGTGCCAGCAGTTCAATGGGGGGAGAAACTGAAGCTTTCTTT
len: 15; j_gene: TRBJ2-2; abundance: NA; v_gene: TRBV24-1; d_gene: NA; CDR3aa: CATSDRTEPPGELFF; CDR3nt: TGTGCCACCAGTGACCGGACAGAGCCACCCGGGGAGCTGTTTTTT
len: 14; j_gene: TRBJ1-5; abundance: NA; v_gene: TRBV10-2; d_gene: TRBD1; CDR3aa: CASSGQGAIQPQHF; CDR3nt: TGCGCCAGCAGTGGACAGGGGGCGATTCAGCCCCAGCATTTT
len: 17; j_gene: TRBJ1-6; abundance: medium-sized; v_gene: TRBV12-2; d_gene: NA; CDR3aa: CASRLADSRSYNSPLHF; CDR3nt: TGTGCAAGTCGCTTAGCGGACAGCCGCTCCTATAATTCACCCCTCCACTTT
len: 15; j_gene: TRBJ2-7; abundance: NA; v_gene: TRBV7-9; d_gene: NA; CDR3aa: CASSLAGADSYEQYF; CDR3nt: TGTGCCAGCAGCTTAGCGGGGGCCGACTCCTACGAGCAGTACTTC
len: 16; j_gene: TRBJ2-1; abundance: NA; v_gene: TRBV5-4; d_gene: TRBD2; CDR3aa: CASSPGGSGGLNEQFF; CDR3nt: TGTGCCAGCAGCCCGGGTGGTAGCGGGGGTCTCAATGAGCAGTTCTTC
len: 15; j_gene: TRBJ2-7; abundance: NA; v_gene: TRBV27; d_gene: TRBD1; CDR3aa: CASSGSGTGAYEQYF; CDR3nt: TGTGCCAGCAGTGGATCCGGGACAGGGGCCTACGAGCAGTACTTC
len: 17; j_gene: TRBJ2-3; abundance: NA; v_gene: TRBV9; d_gene: TRBD2; CDR3aa: CASSVAPSGRAADTQYF; CDR3nt: TGTGCCAGCAGCGTAGCCCCTAGCGGGAGGGCCGCAGATACGCAGTATTTT
len: 15; j_gene: TRBJ2-7; abundance: NA; v_gene: TRBV7-6; d_gene: TRBD1; CDR3aa: CASSPSGTESYEQYF; CDR3nt: TGTGCCAGCAGCCCCAGTGGGACAGAGTCCTACGAGCAGTACTTC
len: 12; j_gene: TRBJ1-2; abundance: NA; v_gene: TRBV28; d_gene: NA; CDR3aa: CASSFETHGYTF; CDR3nt: TGTGCCAGCAGTTTCGAAACACATGGCTACACCTTC
len: 14; j_gene: TRBJ2-2; abundance: NA; v_gene: TRBV19; d_gene: TRBD2; CDR3aa: CASQTSGRTGELFF; CDR3nt: TGTGCCAGCCAGACTAGCGGGAGAACCGGGGAGCTGTTTTTT
len: 16; j_gene: TRBJ2-1; abundance: NA; v_gene: TRBV2; d_gene: NA; CDR3aa: CASRRVNLGSYNEQFF; CDR3nt: TGTGCCAGCAGGCGGGTGAATTTGGGCTCCTACAATGAGCAGTTCTTC
len: 14; j_gene: TRBJ1-1; abundance: NA; v_gene: TRBV19; d_gene: TRBD1; CDR3aa: CASSVGTGETEAFF; CDR3nt: TGTGCCAGTAGTGTTGGGACAGGGGAAACTGAAGCTTTCTTT
len: 16; j_gene: TRBJ1-1; abundance: once; v_gene: TRBV6-5; d_gene: TRBD1; CDR3aa: CASSYSVDRVNTEAFF; CDR3nt: TGTGCCAGCAGTTACTCGGTAGACAGGGTGAACACTGAAGCTTTCTTT
len: 14; j_gene: TRBJ2-7; abundance: NA; v_gene: TRBV5-6; d_gene: TRBD1; CDR3aa: CASSTGQGPYEQYF; CDR3nt: TGTGCCAGCAGTACAGGACAGGGCCCCTACGAGCAGTACTTC
len: 15; j_gene: TRBJ1-2; abundance: NA; v_gene: TRBV23-1; d_gene: NA; CDR3aa: CASSQSRGPAYGYTF; CDR3nt: TGCGCCAGCAGTCAATCAAGGGGCCCAGCCTATGGCTACACCTTC
len: 13; j_gene: TRBJ1-1; abundance: NA; v_gene: TRBV6-6; d_gene: TRBD1; CDR3aa: CASSSDRGAEAFF; CDR3nt: TGTGCCAGCAGTTCGGACAGGGGCGCTGAAGCTTTCTTT
len: 12; j_gene: TRBJ2-3; abundance: NA; v_gene: TRBV29-1; d_gene: TRBD1; CDR3aa: CSGRQGPDTQYF; CDR3nt: TGCAGCGGCCGACAGGGGCCAGATACGCAGTATTTT
len: 15; j_gene: TRBJ2-7; abundance: NA; v_gene: TRBV7-2; d_gene: NA; CDR3aa: CASSLAMGGAYEQYF; CDR3nt: TGTGCCAGCAGCTTAGCTATGGGTGGGGCATACGAGCAGTACTTC
len: 20; j_gene: TRBJ2-4; abundance: NA; v_gene: TRBV28; d_gene: TRBD1; CDR3aa: CASSPRPRQGAWAAKNIQYF; CDR3nt: TGTGCCAGCAGCCCCCGCCCCAGACAGGGGGCGTGGGCGGCCAAAAACATTCAGTACTTC
len: 15; j_gene: TRBJ2-2; abundance: NA; v_gene: TRBV3-1/TRBV3-2; d_gene: NA; CDR3aa: CASSQGGVGTGELFF; CDR3nt: TGTGCCAGCAGCCAGGGGGGAGTGGGAACCGGGGAGCTGTTTTTT
len: 14; j_gene: TRBJ2-2; abundance: NA; v_gene: TRBV24-1; d_gene: TRBD1; CDR3aa: CATSDTGGTGELFF; CDR3nt: TGTGCCACCAGTGATACAGGGGGGACCGGGGAGCTGTTTTTT
len: 16; j_gene: TRBJ1-3; abundance: NA; v_gene: TRBV5-5; d_gene: NA; CDR3aa: CASSTGRGASGNTIYF; CDR3nt: TGTGCCAGCAGTACTGGCCGCGGGGCCTCTGGAAACACCATATATTTT
len: 16; j_gene: TRBJ2-5; abundance: NA; v_gene: TRBV27; d_gene: TRBD1; CDR3aa: CASSRSGTGGRETQYF; CDR3nt: TGTGCCAGCAGTCGATCGGGGACAGGCGGAAGAGAGACCCAGTACTTC
len: 15; j_gene: TRBJ2-2; abundance: NA; v_gene: TRBV3-1/TRBV3-2; d_gene: TRBD2; CDR3aa: CASSWTSGSTGELFF; CDR3nt: TGTGCCAGCAGTTGGACTAGCGGGAGCACCGGGGAGCTGTTTTTT
len: 15; j_gene: TRBJ2-3; abundance: NA; v_gene: TRBV19; d_gene: TRBD2; CDR3aa: CASSPGLAGTDTQYF; CDR3nt: TGTGCCAGTAGTCCGGGACTAGCGGGAACAGATACGCAGTATTTT
len: 16; j_gene: TRBJ2-1; abundance: NA; v_gene: TRBV24-1; d_gene: TRBD2; CDR3aa: CATSDPSLAGGNEQFF; CDR3nt: TGTGCCACCAGTGACCCCTCCCTAGCGGGTGGCAATGAGCAGTTCTTC